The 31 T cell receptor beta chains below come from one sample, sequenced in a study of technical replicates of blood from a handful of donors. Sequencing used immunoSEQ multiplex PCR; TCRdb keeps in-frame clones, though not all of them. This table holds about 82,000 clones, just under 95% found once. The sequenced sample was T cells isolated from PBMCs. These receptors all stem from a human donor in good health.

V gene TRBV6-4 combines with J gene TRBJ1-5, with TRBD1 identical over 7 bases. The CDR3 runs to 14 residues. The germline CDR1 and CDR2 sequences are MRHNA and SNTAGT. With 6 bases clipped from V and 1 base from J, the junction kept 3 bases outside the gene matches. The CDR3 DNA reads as TGTGCCAGCAGCAAGACAGGGAGCAATCAGCCCCAGCATTTT. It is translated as CASSKTGSNQPQHF.

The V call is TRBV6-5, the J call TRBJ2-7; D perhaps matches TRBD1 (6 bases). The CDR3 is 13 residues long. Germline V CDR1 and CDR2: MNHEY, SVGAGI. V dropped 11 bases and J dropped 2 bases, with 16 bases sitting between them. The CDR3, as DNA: TGTGCCGTCCGTAGACAGGAACCCTACGAGCAGTACTTC. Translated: CAVRRQEPYEQYF.

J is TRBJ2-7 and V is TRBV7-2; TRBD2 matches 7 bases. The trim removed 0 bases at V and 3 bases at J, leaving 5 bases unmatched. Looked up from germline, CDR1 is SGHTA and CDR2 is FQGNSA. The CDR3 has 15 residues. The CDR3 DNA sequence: TGTGCCAGCAGCTTAGCGGGGGGGAGAGACTACGAGCAGTACTTC. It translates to CASSLAGGRDYEQYF.

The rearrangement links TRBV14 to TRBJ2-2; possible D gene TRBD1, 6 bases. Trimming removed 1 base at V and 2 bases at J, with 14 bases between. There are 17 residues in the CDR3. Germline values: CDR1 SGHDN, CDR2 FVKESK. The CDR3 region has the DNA TGTGCCAGCAGCCAAGGATGGGGCAGGGGAAACACCGGGGAGCTGTTTTTT. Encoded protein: CASSQGWGRGNTGELFF.

CDR3 DNA sequence: TGTGCCAGCTCACCAGACAGGGAAGGTGGCTACACCTTC. Translated, it gives CASSPDREGGYTF. J is TRBJ1-2 and V is TRBV18, with TRBD1 matching over 7 bases. With V trimmed by 2 bases and J by 7 bases, 4 bases remained unmatched. The CDR3 is made up of 13 amino acids. Germline V gives CDR1 KGHSH, CDR2 LQKENI.

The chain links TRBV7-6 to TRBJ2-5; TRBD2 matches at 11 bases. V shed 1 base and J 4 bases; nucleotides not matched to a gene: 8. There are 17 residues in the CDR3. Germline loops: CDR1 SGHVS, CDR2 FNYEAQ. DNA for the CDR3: TGTGCCAGCAGCTTAGTCGCTAGCGGGAGGCAGGGAGAGACCCAGTACTTC. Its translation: CASSLVASGRQGETQYF.

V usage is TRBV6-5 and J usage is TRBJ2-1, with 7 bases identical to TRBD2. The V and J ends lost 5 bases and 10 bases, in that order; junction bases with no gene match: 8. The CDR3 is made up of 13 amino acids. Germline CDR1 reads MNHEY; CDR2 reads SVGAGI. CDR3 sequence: CASSAGTNDEQFF. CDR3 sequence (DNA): TGTGCCAGCAGTGCCGGGACTAATGACGAGCAGTTCTTC.

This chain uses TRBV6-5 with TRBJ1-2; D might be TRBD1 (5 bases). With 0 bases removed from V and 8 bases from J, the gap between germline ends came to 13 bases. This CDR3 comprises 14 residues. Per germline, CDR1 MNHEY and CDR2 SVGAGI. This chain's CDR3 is CASSYSVSGQGYTF. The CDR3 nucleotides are TGTGCCAGCAGTTACTCTGTGTCAGGGCAAGGCTACACCTTC.

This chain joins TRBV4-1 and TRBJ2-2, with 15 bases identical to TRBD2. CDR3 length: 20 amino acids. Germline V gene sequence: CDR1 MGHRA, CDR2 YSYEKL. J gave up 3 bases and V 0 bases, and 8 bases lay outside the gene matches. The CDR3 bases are TGCGCCAGCAGCCAAGATGGACTAGCGGGGGGGTATTTGGACACCGGGGAGCTGTTTTTT. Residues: CASSQDGLAGGYLDTGELFF.

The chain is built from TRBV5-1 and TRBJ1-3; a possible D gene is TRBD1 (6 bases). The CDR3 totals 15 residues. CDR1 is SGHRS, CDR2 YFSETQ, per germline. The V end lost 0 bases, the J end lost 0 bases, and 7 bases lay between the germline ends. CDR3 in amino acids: CASSLGTDSGNTIYF. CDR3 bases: TGCGCCAGCAGCTTGGGGACAGACTCTGGAAACACCATATATTTT.

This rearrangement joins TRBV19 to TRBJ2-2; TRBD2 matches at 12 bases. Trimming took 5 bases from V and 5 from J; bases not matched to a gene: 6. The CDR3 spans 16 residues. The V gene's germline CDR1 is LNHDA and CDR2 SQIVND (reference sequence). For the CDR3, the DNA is TGTGCCAGTAGTCAACTAGCGGGGGGCAGTACCGGGGAGCTGTTTTTT. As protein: CASSQLAGGSTGELFF.

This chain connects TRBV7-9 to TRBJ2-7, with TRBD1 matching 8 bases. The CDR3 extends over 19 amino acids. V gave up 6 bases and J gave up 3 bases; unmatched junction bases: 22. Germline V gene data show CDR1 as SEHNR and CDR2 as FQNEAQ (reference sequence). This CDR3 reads CASSSTGGSTYARFYEQYF. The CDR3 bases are TGTGCCAGCAGTAGTACAGGGGGTTCCACCTACGCCCGGTTCTACGAGCAGTACTTC. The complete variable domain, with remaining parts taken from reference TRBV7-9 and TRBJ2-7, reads DTGVSQNPRHKITKRGQNVTFRCDPISEHNRLYWYRQTLGQGPEFLTYFQNEAQLEKSRLLSDRFSAERPKGSFSTLEIQRTEQGDSAMYLCASSSTGGSTYARFYEQYFGPGTRLTVT.

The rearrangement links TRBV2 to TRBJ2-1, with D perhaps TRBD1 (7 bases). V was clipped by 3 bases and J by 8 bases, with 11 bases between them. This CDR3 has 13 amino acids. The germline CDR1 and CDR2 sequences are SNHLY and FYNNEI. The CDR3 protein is CASSDQGGDEQFF. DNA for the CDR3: TGTGCCAGCAGTGACCAGGGGGGAGATGAGCAGTTCTTC. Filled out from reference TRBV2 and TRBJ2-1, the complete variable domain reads EPEVTQTPSHQVTQMGQEVILRCVPISNHLYFYWYRQILGQKVEFLVSFYNNEISEKSEIFDDQFSVERPDGSNFTLKIRSTKLEDSAMYFCASSDQGGDEQFFGPGTRLTVL.

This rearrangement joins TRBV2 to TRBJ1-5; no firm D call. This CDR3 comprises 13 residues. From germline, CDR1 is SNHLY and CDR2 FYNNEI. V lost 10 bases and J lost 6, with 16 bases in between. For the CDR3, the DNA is TGTGCCACAGCGCGGGAGTCGAGTCAGCCCCAGCATTTT. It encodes CATARESSQPQHF.

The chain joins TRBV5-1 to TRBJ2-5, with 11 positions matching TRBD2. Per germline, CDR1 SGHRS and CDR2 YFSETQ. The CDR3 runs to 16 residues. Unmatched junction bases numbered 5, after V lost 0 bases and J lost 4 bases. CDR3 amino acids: CASSLVTSGKGETQYF. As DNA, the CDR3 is TGCGCCAGCAGCTTGGTGACTAGCGGGAAGGGAGAGACCCAGTACTTC.

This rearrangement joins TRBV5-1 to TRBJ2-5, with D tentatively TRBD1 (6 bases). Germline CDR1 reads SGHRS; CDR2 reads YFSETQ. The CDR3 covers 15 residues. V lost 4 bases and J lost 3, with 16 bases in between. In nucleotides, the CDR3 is TGCGCCAGCAGCAAGGACAGCCAACAGGAAGAGACCCAGTACTTC. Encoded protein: CASSKDSQQEETQYF.

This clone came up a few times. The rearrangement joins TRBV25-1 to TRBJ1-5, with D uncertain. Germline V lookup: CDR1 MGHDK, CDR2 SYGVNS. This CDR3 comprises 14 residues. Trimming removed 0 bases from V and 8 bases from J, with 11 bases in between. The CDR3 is CASSEYQAPEPQHF. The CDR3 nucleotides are TGTGCCAGCAGTGAATACCAGGCCCCGGAGCCCCAGCATTTT.

The DNA of the CDR3 is TGCAGCGTCCGTTTTGCCGGGGAGCTGTTTTTT. As protein: CSVRFAGELFF. The V gene is TRBV29-1, the J gene TRBJ2-2; no clear D. The CDR3 loop spans 11 amino acids. Germline CDR1 SQVTM, CDR2 ANQGSEA. Trimming pared 6 bases from V and 6 bases from J, leaving 8 bases between.

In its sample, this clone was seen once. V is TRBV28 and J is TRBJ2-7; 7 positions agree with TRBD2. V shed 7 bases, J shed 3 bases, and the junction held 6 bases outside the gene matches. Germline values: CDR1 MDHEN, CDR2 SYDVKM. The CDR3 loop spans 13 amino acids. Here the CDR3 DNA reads TGTGCCAGCAATGGCGGGAGCAACTACGAGCAGTACTTC. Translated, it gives CASNGGSNYEQYF.

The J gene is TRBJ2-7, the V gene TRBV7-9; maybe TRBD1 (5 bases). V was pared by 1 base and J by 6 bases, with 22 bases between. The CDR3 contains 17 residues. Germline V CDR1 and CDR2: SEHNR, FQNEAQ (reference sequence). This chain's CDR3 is CASSLGGSDGRAAEQYF. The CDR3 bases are TGTGCCAGCAGCTTAGGGGGCTCGGACGGACGTGCCGCCGAGCAGTACTTC.

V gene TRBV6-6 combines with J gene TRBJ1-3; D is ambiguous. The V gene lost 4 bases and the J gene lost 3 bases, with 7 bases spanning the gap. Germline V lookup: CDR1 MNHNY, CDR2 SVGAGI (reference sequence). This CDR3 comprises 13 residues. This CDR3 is CASSSLVGNTIYF. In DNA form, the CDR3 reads TGTGCCAGCAGTTCCCTCGTTGGAAACACCATATATTTT.

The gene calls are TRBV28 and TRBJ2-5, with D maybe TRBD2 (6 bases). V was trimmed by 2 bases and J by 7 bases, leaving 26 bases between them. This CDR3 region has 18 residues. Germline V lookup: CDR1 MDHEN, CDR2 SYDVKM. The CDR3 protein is CASSLKGFGASAPRTQYF. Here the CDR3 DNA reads TGTGCCAGCAGTTTAAAAGGGTTTGGGGCTAGCGCCCCACGGACCCAGTACTTC.

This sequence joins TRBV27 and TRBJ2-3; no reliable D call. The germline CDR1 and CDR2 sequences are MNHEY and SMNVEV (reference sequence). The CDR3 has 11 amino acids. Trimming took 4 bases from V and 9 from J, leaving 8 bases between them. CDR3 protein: CASSSPRTQYF. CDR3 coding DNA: TGTGCCAGCAGTTCTCCCCGGACGCAGTATTTT.

The CDR3 loop reads CATSMKPGQGYEQYF. The CDR3 DNA follows: TGCGCCACCTCAATGAAACCGGGACAGGGCTACGAGCAGTACTTC. V is TRBV5-1 and J is TRBJ2-7; 9 nucleotides match TRBD1. CDR3 length: 15 amino acids. The germline gives CDR1 SGHRS, CDR2 YFSETQ. Losses at the gene ends were 9 bases for V and 3 bases for J; bases not matched to a gene: 13.

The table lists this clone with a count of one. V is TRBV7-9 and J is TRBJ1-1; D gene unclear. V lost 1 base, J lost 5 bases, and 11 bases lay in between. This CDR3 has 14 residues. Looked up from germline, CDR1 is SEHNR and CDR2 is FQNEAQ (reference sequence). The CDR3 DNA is TGTGCCAGCAGCTTAGGGGCCCCCCCGACTGAAGCTTTCTTT. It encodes CASSLGAPPTEAFF.

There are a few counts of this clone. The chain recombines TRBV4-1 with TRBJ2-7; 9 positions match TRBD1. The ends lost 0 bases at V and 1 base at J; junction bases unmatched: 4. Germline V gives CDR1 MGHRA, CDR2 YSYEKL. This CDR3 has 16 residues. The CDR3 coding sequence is TGCGCCAGCAGCCAAGAGGACAGGGGAGAGTCCTACGAGCAGTACTTC. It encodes CASSQEDRGESYEQYF.

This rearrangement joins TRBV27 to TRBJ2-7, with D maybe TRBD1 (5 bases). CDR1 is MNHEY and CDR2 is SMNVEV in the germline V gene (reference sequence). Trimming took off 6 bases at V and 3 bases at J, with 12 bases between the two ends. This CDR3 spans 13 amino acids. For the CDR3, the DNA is TGTGCCAGCAGCGTGGGGCTAAACTACGAGCAGTACTTC. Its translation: CASSVGLNYEQYF.

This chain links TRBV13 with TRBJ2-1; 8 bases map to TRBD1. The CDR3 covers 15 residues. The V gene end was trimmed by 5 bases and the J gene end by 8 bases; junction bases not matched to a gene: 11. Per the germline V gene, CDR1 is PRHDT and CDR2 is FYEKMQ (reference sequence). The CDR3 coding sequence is TGTGCCAGCAGCCTTAGCGGACAGGGAATCCATGAGCAGTTCTTC. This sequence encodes CASSLSGQGIHEQFF.

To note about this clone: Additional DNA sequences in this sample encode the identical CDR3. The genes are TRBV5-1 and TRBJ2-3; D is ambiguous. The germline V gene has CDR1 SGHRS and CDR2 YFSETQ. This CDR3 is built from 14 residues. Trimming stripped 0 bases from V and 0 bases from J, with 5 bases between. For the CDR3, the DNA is TGCGCCAGCAGCTTGGGCACTAGCACAGATACGCAGTATTTT. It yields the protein CASSLGTSTDTQYF.

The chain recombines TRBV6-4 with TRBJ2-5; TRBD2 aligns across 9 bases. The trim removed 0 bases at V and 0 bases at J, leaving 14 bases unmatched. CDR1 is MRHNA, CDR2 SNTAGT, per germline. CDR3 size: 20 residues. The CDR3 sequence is CASSDSGEASGVLYQETQYF. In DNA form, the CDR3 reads TGTGCCAGCAGTGACTCAGGTGAGGCTAGCGGGGTCCTGTACCAAGAGACCCAGTACTTC.

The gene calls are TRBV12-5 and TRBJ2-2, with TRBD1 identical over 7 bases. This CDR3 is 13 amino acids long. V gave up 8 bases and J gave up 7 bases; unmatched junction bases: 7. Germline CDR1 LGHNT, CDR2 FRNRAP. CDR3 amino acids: CASSLGQVGELFF. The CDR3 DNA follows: TGTGCTAGTAGCCTCGGACAGGTCGGGGAGCTGTTTTTT.